This T cell receptor beta chain was observed in a study of T cells in localized non-small cell lung cancer. To note about this clone: Its target is unknown.

Trimming took off 2 bases at V and 5 bases at J, with 10 bases between the two ends. This CDR3 is built from 14 residues. Per germline, CDR1 ENHRY and CDR2 SYGVKD. Libraries were prepared by immunoSEQ multiplex PCR; TCRdb keeps only in-frame clonotypes and omits some of them. Among tens of thousands of clones, about 80% were seen once, and the ten largest hold around 35%. Regarding the study as a whole: Of the tissues analyzed, uninvolved adjacent lung showed maximal T cell clonality, greater than tumor. For the top 100 tumor clones, a median around 55 also appeared in adjacent lung.

Sample: peripheral blood, taken before any cancer treatment. This clonotype was obtained from a male donor at least 60 years old with stage II squamous cell lung carcinoma. This chain uses TRBV10-3 with TRBJ2-1; D is unresolved. The CDR3 DNA is TGTGCCATCAGTGAGGTTCGTGGGGACAATGAGCAGTTCTTC. Protein sequence: CAISEVRGDNEQFF.